This T cell receptor (beta chain) was profiled in a study of T cells expressing NK-cell markers. TCRdb reprocessed the 5' RACE reads and reports one entry per CDR3 protein, with no DNA. The specimen's table records fewer than 550,000 distinct CDR3 sequences. Per the germline V gene, CDR1 is WNHNN and CDR2 is SYGVQD (reference sequence). CDR3 length equals 13 residues. The specimen was blood T cells: a sorted CD56 or NKG2C T cell subset, CD4+ or CD8+ T cells, or bulk PBMC T cells (not recorded which). The genes are TRBV10-1 and TRBJ1-1; without DNA, the TCRdb call of TRBD1 cannot be checked. This clonotype was sampled from a woman aged 45-59 years in good health. CDR3 amino acids: CASRVGQEAEAFF.